The clone carrying this T cell receptor (beta chain) turned up a few times. Its antigen is as yet unknown. This entry belongs to a study of cytomegalovirus exposure and HLA in healthy donors. Whole-study findings and limits: Previously analyzed data showed that most TCR beta V segments were productive at a frequency of about 87% or about 30%. Presence/absence comparisons presumed near-even sequencing depth among donors. After further analysis at a later stage, roughly 15,000 TCR beta sequences were associated with HLA alleles at 0.05 false discovery rate.

The CDR3 runs 16 residues. Germline V gene data show CDR1 as MDHEN and CDR2 as SYDVKM. Trimming at V came to 4 bases and at J to 6 bases, leaving 9 bases not matched to a gene. 13 Jbeta primers and 60 Vbeta primers were used for the PCR. Sequencing used immunoSEQ multiplex PCR; TCRdb keeps in-frame clones, though not all of them. Here the sample spans under 40,000 clones, 60% to 80% being singletons. This TCR came from a woman younger than 45 in good health and CMV-seropositive. Material for sequencing was PBMCs. The chain is built from TRBV28 and TRBJ2-1; 10 bases agree with TRBD1. CDR3 region: CASSSGTGVSGNEQFF. In DNA form, the CDR3 reads TGTGCCAGCAGTTCAGGGACAGGGGTTAGTGGCAATGAGCAGTTCTTC.